The text below deals with one T cell receptor (beta chain). Between the trimmed V and J ends, which lost 0 bases and 1 base, there was a span of 11 bases. Germline V CDR1 and CDR2: SGDLS, YYNGEE. This CDR3 region has 15 residues. This specimen belongs to a study of lymphopenia after photon versus proton radiotherapy. Assay used: immunoSEQ multiplex PCR; TCRdb lists only in-frame clones, some missing. The sample yields around 55,000 clones, around 85% seen once. Source: peripheral blood, taken from a patient treated with proton-based radiotherapy. J is TRBJ2-7 and V is TRBV9, with D possibly TRBD1 on 6 matching bases. The TCR sequence derives from a man aged 55-75 years with pancreatic cancer. The chain's CDR3 is CASSVGPDRSYEQYF. For the CDR3, the DNA is TGTGCCAGCAGCGTAGGTCCGGACAGATCCTACGAGCAGTACTTC.